One and the same sample provided the 28 T cell receptor beta chains below, sequenced in a study of T cell responses to AZD1222 COVID-19 vaccine. Using immunoSEQ multiplex PCR, the repertoire was profiled, and TCRdb retains in-frame clones only, with some absent. Here the sample spans more than 95,000 clones, 85% to 90% being singletons. The sequenced sample was peripheral blood, obtained on day 0 of AZD1222 vaccination. These receptors all stem from an adult in good health.

This clone has just one count. J is TRBJ1-5 and V is TRBV19; TRBD1 might be the D (6 bases). V dropped 3 bases and J dropped 4 bases, with 13 bases sitting between them. Germline V gene sequence: CDR1 LNHDA, CDR2 SQIVND (reference sequence). The CDR3 is made up of 15 amino acids. CDR3 bases: TGTGCCAGTAGTATGCTGGGGGGCGGGAATCAGCCCCAGCATTTT. It specifies CASSMLGGGNQPQHF.

The V and J genes are TRBV7-2 and TRBJ1-3, with unresolved D. The germline V and J ends were trimmed by 1 base and 8 bases, with 15 bases remaining between them. The CDR3 contains 15 residues. Germline values: CDR1 SGHTA, CDR2 FQGNSA. The DNA of the CDR3 is TGTGCCAGCAGCTTAGTGGGCAGGCAAGGGCACACCATATATTTT. This sequence encodes CASSLVGRQGHTIYF.

The chain employs TRBV29-1 and TRBJ2-7; 9 nucleotides match TRBD1. The CDR3 is 13 amino acids. With V trimmed by 6 bases and J by 6 bases, 9 bases remained unmatched. CDR1 and CDR2 from the germline V gene are SQVTM and ANQGSEA. The DNA of the CDR3 is TGCAGCGTGGATCCGGGACAGGGTCGCGAGCAGTACTTC. Translating it yields CSVDPGQGREQYF.

The chain joins TRBV5-1 to TRBJ1-3, with 10 bases aligning to TRBD1. Germline CDR1 SGHRS, CDR2 YFSETQ. J gave up 0 bases and V 4 bases, and 4 bases lay outside the gene matches. This CDR3 contains 16 residues. As DNA, the CDR3 is TGCGCCAGCAGCGACAGGGGGCCCAACTCTGGAAACACCATATATTTT. Translation gives CASSDRGPNSGNTIYF. Variable domain in full (rest from reference TRBV5-1 and TRBJ1-3): KAGVTQTPRYLIKTRGQQVTLSCSPISGHRSVSWYQQTPGQGLQFLFEYFSETQRNKGNFPGRFSGRQFSNSRSEMNVSTLELGDSALYLCASSDRGPNSGNTIYFGEGSWLTVV.

The chain links TRBV18 to TRBJ2-3; D not certain. Trimming took 5 bases from V and 5 from J, leaving 8 bases between them. Germline lookup yields CDR1 KGHSH and CDR2 LQKENI. The CDR3 is 12 amino acids. The CDR3 sequence: CASSFTGDTQYF. The CDR3 DNA follows: TGTGCCAGCTCATTCACGGGAGATACGCAGTATTTT. Variable domain in full (rest from reference TRBV18 and TRBJ2-3): NAGVMQNPRHLVRRRGQEARLRCSPMKGHSHVYWYRQLPEEGLKFMVYLQKENIIDESGMPKERFSAEFPKEGPSILRIQQVVRGDSAAYFCASSFTGDTQYFGPGTRLTVL.

V and J are TRBV7-9 and TRBJ2-7; tentatively, D is TRBD1 (6 bases). V gave up 1 base and J gave up 7 bases, with 17 bases separating them. There are 15 residues in the CDR3. Germline CDR1 SEHNR, CDR2 FQNEAQ (reference sequence). The CDR3 sequence is CASSLVTGPSGEQYF. CDR3 DNA sequence: TGTGCCAGCAGCTTAGTAACAGGGCCTTCAGGGGAGCAGTACTTC.

This chain connects TRBV2 to TRBJ2-4; the D is unclear. The V end lost 4 bases, the J end lost 0 bases, and 4 bases lay between the germline ends. CDR1 SNHLY and CDR2 FYNNEI come from the germline V gene. CDR3 length: 13 residues. CDR3 residues: CASSGVAKNIQYF. The CDR3 bases are TGTGCCAGCAGTGGGGTAGCCAAAAACATTCAGTACTTC.

The genes are TRBV7-8 and TRBJ2-1; TRBD1 matches 9 bases. V lost 5 bases, J lost 8 bases, and 4 bases stayed unmatched. CDR1 SGHVS and CDR2 FQNEAQ come from the germline V gene. The CDR3 extends over 13 amino acids. The CDR3 loop reads CASSPRTGDEQFF. CDR3 coding DNA: TGTGCCAGCAGCCCGAGGACAGGGGATGAGCAGTTCTTC.

This rearrangement joins TRBV28 to TRBJ2-1; TRBD2 aligns across 13 bases. Germline CDR1 and CDR2: MDHEN and SYDVKM. J gave up 7 bases and V 8 bases, and 2 bases lay outside the gene matches. The CDR3 has 13 amino acids. The CDR3 loop is CASGTSGTNEQFF. CDR3 DNA sequence: TGTGCCAGCGGGACTAGCGGGACTAATGAGCAGTTCTTC.

This clone was seen only a few times. The DNA for the CDR3 is TGCAGTGCTAACCGCTTGGATACGCAGTATTTT. Protein product: CSANRLDTQYF. This sequence joins TRBV20-1 and TRBJ2-3; no firm D call. Trimming shortened V by 4 bases and J by 6 bases, and 8 bases separated the two germline ends. This CDR3 region has 11 residues. Germline values: CDR1 DFQATT, CDR2 SNEGSKA (reference sequence).

The chain links TRBV9 to TRBJ1-3; D not resolved. V lost 8 bases and J lost 0, with 21 bases in between. Germline CDR1 and CDR2: SGDLS and YYNGEE. There are 17 residues in the CDR3. This CDR3 is CARSFLGVVYSGNTIYF. DNA of the CDR3: TGTGCCAGATCCTTCCTCGGAGTCGTTTACTCTGGAAACACCATATATTTT.

The chain employs TRBV5-6 and TRBJ2-7, with TRBD2 as a possible D gene (7 bases). The germline CDR1 and CDR2 sequences are SGHDT and YYEEEE. V shed 1 base and J shed 0 bases, with 8 bases lying between them. The CDR3 runs 14 residues. In DNA form, the CDR3 reads TGTGCCAGCAGCTTGAGGGGGGGCTCCTACGAGCAGTACTTC. As protein: CASSLRGGSYEQYF.

The rearrangement links TRBV7-2 to TRBJ1-3; D possibly corresponds to TRBD1 (5 bases). The CDR3 loop spans 16 amino acids. V was pared by 3 bases and J by 3 bases, with 15 bases between. Per the germline V gene, CDR1 is SGHTA and CDR2 is FQGNSA. Here the CDR3 reads CASSFAFGTGGNTIYF. In DNA form, the CDR3 reads TGTGCCAGCAGCTTCGCGTTTGGGACTGGTGGAAACACCATATATTTT.

CDR3 loop: CASSISGDEQFF. The CDR3 region has the DNA TGTGCCAGCAGTATTTCGGGCGATGAGCAGTTCTTC. The gene calls are TRBV6-5 and TRBJ2-1, with unresolved D. Germline CDR1 reads MNHEY; CDR2 reads SVGAGI. This CDR3 is 12 amino acids long. With 5 bases removed from V and 8 bases from J, the gap between germline ends came to 10 bases.

The rearrangement uses TRBV10-1 and TRBJ1-2, with D uncertain. The CDR3 loop spans 15 amino acids. The V end was cut by 0 bases, the J end by 7 bases, with 15 bases between. CDR1 is WNHNN and CDR2 is SYGVQD in the germline V gene (reference sequence). CDR3: CASSESMKGLGGYTF. DNA of the CDR3: TGCGCCAGCAGTGAGTCGATGAAGGGTCTGGGTGGCTACACCTTC.

This clone was recorded a few times. This chain uses TRBV18 with TRBJ1-1; D not resolved. This CDR3 spans 12 amino acids. The V gene's germline CDR1 is KGHSH and CDR2 LQKENI. The ends were cut back, 3 bases at V and 7 bases at J, with 9 bases in the middle. CDR3 region: CASSPTQVEAFF. Written as DNA, the CDR3 is TGTGCCAGCTCACCGACGCAGGTTGAAGCTTTCTTT.

This sequence joins TRBV5-6 and TRBJ1-1; tentatively, D is TRBD1 (6 bases). The germline V and J ends were trimmed by 3 bases and 4 bases, with 16 bases remaining between them. CDR1 and CDR2 from the germline V gene are SGHDT and YYEEEE. This CDR3 comprises 15 residues. CDR3 residues: CASSSFTSGATEAFF. The DNA for the CDR3 is TGTGCCAGCAGCTCCTTCACCTCGGGGGCCACTGAAGCTTTCTTT.

The gene calls are TRBV19 and TRBJ2-2; D perhaps matches TRBD2 (6 bases). CDR1 is LNHDA, CDR2 SQIVND, per germline (reference sequence). This CDR3 has 16 residues. Between the trimmed V and J ends, which lost 9 bases and 5 bases, there was a span of 22 bases. The DNA of the CDR3 is TGTGCCAGCACCATGACAGTGGGGACTGGAACCGGGGAGCTGTTTTTT. Its translation is CASTMTVGTGTGELFF. Full variable domain (missing parts from reference TRBV19 and TRBJ2-2): DGGITQSPKYLFRKEGQNVTLSCEQNLNHDAMYWYRQDPGQGLRLIYYSQIVNDFQKGDIAEGYSVSREKKESFPLTVTSAQKNPTAFYLCASTMTVGTGTGELFFGEGSRLTVL.

V gene TRBV29-1 combines with J gene TRBJ2-6; 8 bases align to TRBD1. This CDR3 has 15 residues. V was pared by 7 bases and J by 0 bases, with 5 bases of the junction left unmatched. Germline V gene lookup returns CDR1 SQVTM and CDR2 ANQGSEA. CDR3 loop: CSAGQGSSGANVLTF. The CDR3 coding sequence is TGCAGCGCTGGACAGGGTAGCTCTGGGGCCAACGTCCTGACTTTC.

The chain joins TRBV18 to TRBJ2-5, with a weak D call TRBD2 (6 bases). The V gene lost 1 base and the J gene lost 7 bases, with 19 bases spanning the gap. This CDR3 has 16 residues. CDR1 and CDR2 (germline): KGHSH, LQKENI. The DNA of the CDR3 is TGTGCCAGCTCACCACGCGGACTACCGGAAGTCGGGACCCAGTACTTC. Protein: CASSPRGLPEVGTQYF.

This sequence joins TRBV5-1 and TRBJ2-2; the D is unclear. Trimming stripped 1 base from V and 1 base from J, with 8 bases between. Germline CDR1 reads SGHRS; CDR2 reads YFSETQ. The CDR3 length is 15 residues. The CDR3 DNA reads TGCGCCAGCAGCTTGCCCGTGGGGAACACCGGGGAGCTGTTTTTT. As protein: CASSLPVGNTGELFF.

The chain carries TRBV29-1 and TRBJ2-2; D possibly corresponds to TRBD1 (5 bases). Trimming shortened V by 7 bases and J by 2 bases, and 14 bases separated the two germline ends. The CDR3 consists of 14 residues. Germline-derived CDR1 and CDR2 are SQVTM and ANQGSEA. Here the CDR3 reads CSATTQGNTGELFF. Written as DNA, the CDR3 is TGCAGCGCGACCACCCAGGGTAACACCGGGGAGCTGTTTTTT.

The table lists this clone with a count of one. The chain employs TRBV7-2 and TRBJ2-6; D unresolved. Germline lookup yields CDR1 SGHTA and CDR2 FQGNSA. Trimming pared 0 bases from V and 0 bases from J, leaving 3 bases between. This CDR3 has 15 residues. CDR3 nucleotides: TGTGCCAGCAGCTTAGCGCTCTCTGGGGCCAACGTCCTGACTTTC. It specifies CASSLALSGANVLTF.

V usage is TRBV2 and J usage is TRBJ1-3, with D unresolved. This CDR3 spans 14 amino acids. CDR1 is SNHLY and CDR2 is FYNNEI in the germline V gene. V was clipped by 1 base and J by 4 bases, with 8 bases between them. The DNA for the CDR3 is TGTGCCAGCAGTGAAGGAGGGCGCGGAAACACCATATATTTT. It specifies CASSEGGRGNTIYF. Complete variable domain (other parts from reference TRBV2 and TRBJ1-3): EPEVTQTPSHQVTQMGQEVILRCVPISNHLYFYWYRQILGQKVEFLVSFYNNEISEKSEIFDDQFSVERPDGSNFTLKIRSTKLEDSAMYFCASSEGGRGNTIYFGEGSWLTVV.

The V gene is TRBV11-2, the J gene TRBJ1-3, with unresolved D. CDR1 is SGHAT, CDR2 FQNNGV, per germline. The ends were cut back, 3 bases at V and 8 bases at J, with 8 bases in the middle. This CDR3 contains 12 residues. The CDR3: CASSFGGHTIYF. In DNA, the CDR3 is TGTGCCAGCAGCTTTGGCGGTCACACCATATATTTT.

In DNA form, the CDR3 reads TGTGCCAGCAGTTTACGGTCTTCAGATGGCTACACCTTC. It is translated as CASSLRSSDGYTF. The chain employs TRBV27 and TRBJ1-2; D uncertain. This CDR3 spans 13 amino acids. CDR1 MNHEY and CDR2 SMNVEV come from the germline V gene (reference sequence). The V gene lost 2 bases and the J gene lost 6 bases, with 10 bases spanning the gap.

V is TRBV30 and J is TRBJ2-7; 7 bases line up with TRBD1. The germline V gene encodes CDR1 GTSNPN and CDR2 SVGIG (reference sequence). The CDR3 extends over 18 amino acids. V was pared by 0 bases and J by 0 bases, with 14 bases of the junction left unmatched. The CDR3 region is CAWSVQGARTGSSYEQYF. CDR3 DNA: TGTGCCTGGAGTGTACAAGGTGCCCGGACAGGCAGCTCCTACGAGCAGTACTTC.

The J gene is TRBJ2-3, the V gene TRBV11-2; D is undetermined. The V gene lost 3 bases and the J gene lost 2 bases, with 9 bases spanning the gap. Germline lookup yields CDR1 SGHAT and CDR2 FQNNGV. The CDR3 is 14 amino acids. CDR3 loop: CASSFGGYTDTQYF. CDR3 coding DNA: TGTGCCAGCAGCTTCGGCGGATACACAGATACGCAGTATTTT.